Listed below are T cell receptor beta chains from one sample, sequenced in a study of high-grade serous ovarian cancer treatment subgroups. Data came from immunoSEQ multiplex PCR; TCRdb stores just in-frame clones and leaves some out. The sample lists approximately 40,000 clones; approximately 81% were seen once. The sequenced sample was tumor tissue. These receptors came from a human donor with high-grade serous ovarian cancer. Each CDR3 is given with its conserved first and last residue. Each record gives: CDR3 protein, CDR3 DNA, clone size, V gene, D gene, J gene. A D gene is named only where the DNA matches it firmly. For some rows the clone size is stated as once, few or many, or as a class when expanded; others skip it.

CDR3aa: CASSLDLLREDTGELFF; CDR3nt: TGTGCCAGCAGCTTAGATCTCTTACGGGAGGACACCGGGGAGCTGTTTTTT; abundance: NA; v_gene: TRBV7-8; d_gene: TRBD2; j_gene: TRBJ2-2
CDR3aa: CASSRGTGRSDTQYF; CDR3nt: TGTGCCAGTAGTAGAGGGACAGGGAGGTCGGATACGCAGTATTTT; abundance: NA; v_gene: TRBV19; d_gene: TRBD1; j_gene: TRBJ2-3
CDR3aa: CASSFSTGAGNTIYF; CDR3nt: TGTGCCAGCAGCTTTTCGACCGGGGCTGGAAACACCATATATTTT; abundance: NA; v_gene: TRBV7-9; d_gene: NA; j_gene: TRBJ1-3
CDR3aa: CASSLATDTQYF; CDR3nt: TGTGCCAGTAGTCTCGCGACAGATACGCAGTATTTT; abundance: few; v_gene: TRBV19; d_gene: NA; j_gene: TRBJ2-3
CDR3aa: CASSLKNIQYF; CDR3nt: TGTGCCAGCAGCCTGAAAAACATTCAGTACTTC; abundance: NA; v_gene: TRBV11-3; d_gene: NA; j_gene: TRBJ2-4
CDR3aa: CASSLATGGGNTIYF; CDR3nt: TGTGCCAGCAGCTTAGCTACAGGGGGTGGAAACACCATATATTTT; abundance: NA; v_gene: TRBV7-8; d_gene: TRBD1; j_gene: TRBJ1-3
CDR3aa: CASTPARGEKLFF; CDR3nt: TGTGCCAGCACCCCGGCCCGGGGCGAAAAACTGTTTTTT; abundance: NA; v_gene: TRBV2; d_gene: NA; j_gene: TRBJ1-4
CDR3aa: CASSVQGVSGEQYF; CDR3nt: TGTGCCAGCAGTGTTCAGGGGGTTTCGGGGGAGCAGTACTTC; abundance: NA; v_gene: TRBV2; d_gene: TRBD1; j_gene: TRBJ2-7
CDR3aa: CASSHPGNEQFF; CDR3nt: TGTGCCAGCAGTCATCCTGGTAATGAGCAGTTCTTC; abundance: once; v_gene: TRBV7-9; d_gene: NA; j_gene: TRBJ2-1
CDR3aa: CAWSVIDRGTPPSNQPQHF; CDR3nt: TGTGCCTGGAGTGTAATCGACAGGGGGACCCCTCCTAGCAATCAGCCCCAGCATTTT; abundance: NA; v_gene: TRBV30; d_gene: TRBD1; j_gene: TRBJ1-5
CDR3aa: CASSFPREPKNIQYF; CDR3nt: TGTGCCAGCAGCTTCCCGCGGGAGCCCAAAAACATTCAGTACTTC; abundance: NA; v_gene: TRBV11-2; d_gene: TRBD2; j_gene: TRBJ2-4
CDR3aa: CASSLSGEQFF; CDR3nt: TGTGCCAGCAGCTTAAGCGGAGAGCAGTTCTTC; abundance: NA; v_gene: TRBV7-3; d_gene: NA; j_gene: TRBJ2-1
CDR3aa: CASSRAGTSSDEQFF; CDR3nt: TGTGCCAGCAGTCGGGCCGGGACTAGTTCGGATGAGCAGTTCTTC; abundance: NA; v_gene: TRBV6-6; d_gene: TRBD2; j_gene: TRBJ2-1
CDR3aa: CASSQVWTSGSYEQYF; CDR3nt: TGCGCCAGCAGCCAAGTCTGGACTAGCGGGAGCTACGAGCAGTACTTC; abundance: NA; v_gene: TRBV4-1; d_gene: TRBD2; j_gene: TRBJ2-7
CDR3aa: CASSLSLSDSEQYF; CDR3nt: TGTGCCAGCAGTTTATCTTTGTCCGACAGCGAGCAGTACTTC; abundance: NA; v_gene: TRBV27; d_gene: NA; j_gene: TRBJ2-7
CDR3aa: CASSTYNEQFF; CDR3nt: TGTGCCAGCAGCACTTACAATGAGCAGTTCTTC; abundance: NA; v_gene: TRBV27; d_gene: NA; j_gene: TRBJ2-1
CDR3aa: CASTDRVTDTQYF; CDR3nt: TGTGCCAGCACCGACCGGGTAACAGATACGCAGTATTTT; abundance: NA; v_gene: TRBV6-5; d_gene: NA; j_gene: TRBJ2-3
CDR3aa: CASSPRTSGLIKQYF; CDR3nt: TGTGCCAGCAGTCCCCGGACTAGCGGGTTGATAAAGCAGTACTTC; abundance: NA; v_gene: TRBV28; d_gene: TRBD2; j_gene: TRBJ2-7